Listed below are T cell receptor beta chains from one sample, sequenced in a study of CD8 T cells in Susac syndrome. TCRdb reanalysed the immunoSEQ multiplex PCR reads using MiXCR and keeps one entry per CDR3 protein. The sample has around 180,000 distinct CDR3 sequences; approximately 93% are singletons. Sequencing used CD4+ T cells from PBMCs. The receptors shown here come from a human donor with multiple sclerosis. The CDR3 runs from the conserved cysteine through the conserved F or W. D genes are given only for firm matches. Rows may omit the clone size; those that give it use once, few, many or a size class.

V,size,J,D,DNA,CDR3
TRBV5-1,.,TRBJ2-1,.,TGCGCCAGCAGCTTGGAAGAAGCTAGATACAATGAGCAGTTCTTC,CASSLEEARYNEQFF
TRBV18,.,TRBJ1-2,TRBD1,TGTGCCAGCTCATCGGGACAGAGAGCTAACTATGGCTACACCTTC,CASSSGQRANYGYTF
TRBV29-1,.,TRBJ1-1,TRBD1,TGCAGCGTTGAAGTGACAGGGGGCACTGAAGCTTTCTTT,CSVEVTGGTEAFF
TRBV20-1,.,TRBJ1-4,.,TGCAGTGCTCTTCCTCGGGGGAGTGAAAAACTGTTTTTT,CSALPRGSEKLFF
TRBV6-2/TRBV6-3,.,TRBJ2-7,.,TGTGCCAGCAGTTATGTCGACCGCAGCTACGAGCAGTACTTC,CASSYVDRSYEQYF
TRBV12-3/TRBV12-4,.,TRBJ2-5,.,TGTGCCAGCAGTTTATCTCGGGACGGGTGGGAGACCCAGTACTTC,CASSLSRDGWETQYF
TRBV9,once,TRBJ2-2,TRBD2,TGTGCCAGCAGCGTAGCTAGCGGGGCCAACACCGGGGAGCTGTTTTTT,CASSVASGANTGELFF
TRBV19,.,TRBJ2-7,TRBD2,TGTGCCAGTAGGATAAGACCGGGACTAGGGTACGAGCAGTACTTC,CASRIRPGLGYEQYF
TRBV6-1,.,TRBJ2-2,.,TGTGCCAGCAGGGCATCCAGGGACACCGGGGAGCTGTTTTTT,CASRASRDTGELFF
TRBV4-3,.,TRBJ1-2,.,TGCGCCAGCAGCCAAGATCGGGGGGGGGACTATGGCTACACCTTC,CASSQDRGGDYGYTF
TRBV4-3,.,TRBJ2-4,TRBD1,TGCGCCAGCAGCCAAGAATACACAGGGGGCTCCAAAAACATTCAGTACTTC,CASSQEYTGGSKNIQYF
TRBV20-1,.,TRBJ2-5,TRBD1,TGCAGTGCTCCCCCCGGACAGGGGAAAACCCAGTACTTC,CSAPPGQGKTQYF
TRBV12-3/TRBV12-4,.,TRBJ2-7,TRBD2,TGTGCCAGCAGTCTTCGCGGGAGGGAGCAGTACTTC,CASSLRGREQYF
TRBV9,.,TRBJ2-1,.,TGTGCCAGCAGCGTAGTTGGGGGGCGCGTGGGGAATGAGCAGTTCTTC,CASSVVGGRVGNEQFF
TRBV5-4,.,TRBJ2-5,TRBD1,TGTGCCAGCAGCACCTCCGGACAGGGCGGAGAGACCCAGTACTTC,CASSTSGQGGETQYF
TRBV20-1,.,TRBJ2-5,TRBD2,TGCAGCCTGACTAGCGGGCCTTCGGGGGAGACCCAGTACTTC,CSLTSGPSGETQYF
TRBV5-1,.,TRBJ2-2,.,TGCGCCAGCAGCCCAGGGACCGTCGCGAACACCGGGGAGCTGTTTTTT,CASSPGTVANTGELFF
TRBV2,.,TRBJ2-3,.,TGTGCCAGCAGTGAGTACTGGGACACGCTCACAGATACGCAGTATTTT,CASSEYWDTLTDTQYF
TRBV12-3/TRBV12-4,.,TRBJ2-1,.,TGTGCCAGCAGTTTAGGGGCAGGTTCGGCGAATGAGCAGTTCTTC,CASSLGAGSANEQFF
TRBV12-3/TRBV12-4,once,TRBJ2-3,.,TGTGCCAGCAGTCAACTCCCATTCAACAGGGATAGCACAGATACGCAGTATTTT,CASSQLPFNRDSTDTQYF
TRBV7-8,.,TRBJ2-2,TRBD2,TGTGCCAGCAGCTTAAAGGGATGGTCCGCGGGAGGCTCGAACACCGGGGAGCTGTTTTTT,CASSLKGWSAGGSNTGELFF
TRBV20-1,.,TRBJ1-2,.,TGCAGTGCCCCTACTCTCCGGGGACCCTATGGCTACACCTTC,CSAPTLRGPYGYTF
TRBV6-1,.,TRBJ2-7,.,TGTGCCAGCAGCCCCACATTTTCCCGGACCTCCTACGAGCAGTACTTC,CASSPTFSRTSYEQYF
TRBV5-6,.,TRBJ1-2,TRBD1,TGTGCCAGCAGCTTGTTGCAGGGGGCGCATGGCTACACCTTC,CASSLLQGAHGYTF
TRBV2,once,TRBJ2-2,TRBD2,TGTGCCAGCAGTGAACAGGGAGGGTACACCGGGGAGCTGTTTTTT,CASSEQGGYTGELFF
TRBV29-1,.,TRBJ2-3,.,TGCAGCGTTGAAGTTCAGGAAGGCACAGATACGCAGTATTTT,CSVEVQEGTDTQYF
TRBV7-2,once,TRBJ2-3,.,TGTGCCAGCAGTTACGACTCGAGAGACACAGATACGCAGTATTTT,CASSYDSRDTDTQYF
TRBV4-1,.,TRBJ1-2,.,TGCGCCAGCAGCGACCCCTACACCCTCTATGGCTACACCTTC,CASSDPYTLYGYTF
TRBV2,.,TRBJ2-7,.,TGTGCCAGCAGTCCCGGGGACAAAATAGGGCAGTACTTC,CASSPGDKIGQYF
TRBV9,.,TRBJ2-7,TRBD2,TGTGCCAGCAGCGCAACCGTAGCGGGAGGGGACTACGAGCAGTACTTC,CASSATVAGGDYEQYF
TRBV25-1,.,TRBJ1-6,.,TGTGCCAGCAGTGTACAGGGATATAATTCACCCCTCCACTTT,CASSVQGYNSPLHF
TRBV5-1,.,TRBJ1-5,.,TGCGCCAGCAGCTTGGGCGCAGGGTCGGGCAATCAGCCCCAGCATTTT,CASSLGAGSGNQPQHF
TRBV28,.,TRBJ2-5,.,TGTGCCAGCACCGGGATGGAAGAGACCCAGTACTTC,CASTGMEETQYF
TRBV27,.,TRBJ2-1,.,TGTGCCAGCAGTAAGGGGTACAATGAGCAGTTCTTC,CASSKGYNEQFF
TRBV7-2,.,TRBJ1-2,TRBD1,TGTGCCAGCAGCTCCTCCGGGACAGGCCTATTCTATGGCTACACCTTC,CASSSSGTGLFYGYTF
TRBV28,.,TRBJ1-2,TRBD1,TGTGCCAGCAGTAGCTACAGGGGTGCTAACTATGGCTACACCTTC,CASSSYRGANYGYTF
TRBV12-2,.,TRBJ2-2,.,TGTGCAAGTCGTAGGTTTTCTAGGCAGAACACCGGGGAGCTGTTTTTT,CASRRFSRQNTGELFF
TRBV12-3/TRBV12-4,.,TRBJ1-1,TRBD1,TGTGCCAGCAGTTTCCAGGGGGGGGGCACTGAAGCTTTCTTT,CASSFQGGGTEAFF
TRBV5-1,.,TRBJ2-2,.,TGCGCCAGCAGCTCCTCCCTAATACCCCGGACGGGTCCCACCGGGGAGCTGTTTTTT,CASSSSLIPRTGPTGELFF
TRBV10-2,.,TRBJ2-7,TRBD2,TGCGCCAGCCGAATAGCGGGAGGAATTGTGCAGTACTTC,CASRIAGGIVQYF
TRBV7-9,.,TRBJ2-7,TRBD1,TGTGCCAGCAGCATAAGGACAGGGAGTTCCTACGAGCAGTACTTC,CASSIRTGSSYEQYF
TRBV30,.,TRBJ1-1,.,TGTGCCTGGAGTGGAGGGCGCGGACATACTGAAGCTTTCTTT,CAWSGGRGHTEAFF
TRBV6-2/TRBV6-3,.,TRBJ2-6,TRBD2,TGTGCCATCCACTCGGGACTAGGGACGGGAGGGGCCAACGTCCTGACTTTC,CAIHSGLGTGGANVLTF
TRBV9,.,TRBJ2-1,TRBD2,TGTGCCAGCAGCGTAAGGGTAGCGGGGACGGAGGAGCAGTTCTTC,CASSVRVAGTEEQFF
TRBV23-1,.,TRBJ2-7,.,TGCGCCAGCAGCCATCCGCCGGGGGGCGCAAGGGAGCAGTACTTC,CASSHPPGGAREQYF